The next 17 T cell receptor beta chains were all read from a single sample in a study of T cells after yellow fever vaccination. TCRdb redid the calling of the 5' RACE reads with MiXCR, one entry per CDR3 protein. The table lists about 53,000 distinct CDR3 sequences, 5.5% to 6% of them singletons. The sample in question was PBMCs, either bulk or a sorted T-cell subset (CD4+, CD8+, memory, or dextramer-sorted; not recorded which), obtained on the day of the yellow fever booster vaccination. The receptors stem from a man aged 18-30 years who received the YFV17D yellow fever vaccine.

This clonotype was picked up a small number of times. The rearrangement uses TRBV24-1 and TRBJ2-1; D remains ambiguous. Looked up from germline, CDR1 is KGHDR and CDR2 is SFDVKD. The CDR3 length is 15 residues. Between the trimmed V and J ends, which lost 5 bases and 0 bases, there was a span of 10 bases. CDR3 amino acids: CATSGHLSSYNEQFF. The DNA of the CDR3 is TGTGCCACCAGTGGCCACTTGAGCTCCTACAATGAGCAGTTCTTC.

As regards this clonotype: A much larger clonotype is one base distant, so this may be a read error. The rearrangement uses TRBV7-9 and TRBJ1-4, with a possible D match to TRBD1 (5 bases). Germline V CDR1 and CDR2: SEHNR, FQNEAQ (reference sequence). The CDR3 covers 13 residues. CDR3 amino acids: CASSFQGHEKMFF. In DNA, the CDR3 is TGTGCCAGCAGCTTCCAGGGTCATGAAAAAATGTTTTTT. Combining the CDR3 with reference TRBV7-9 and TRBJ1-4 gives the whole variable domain DTGVSQNPRHKITKRGQNVTFRCDPISEHNRLYWYRQTLGQGPEFLTYFQNEAQLEKSRLLSDRFSAERPKGSFSTLEIQRTEQGDSAMYLCASSFQGHEKMFFGSGTQLSVL.

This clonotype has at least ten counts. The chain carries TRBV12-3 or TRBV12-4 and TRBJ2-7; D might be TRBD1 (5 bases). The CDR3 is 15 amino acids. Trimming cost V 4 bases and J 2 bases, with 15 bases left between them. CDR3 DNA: TGTGCCAGCAGTTCACAGGTTTCGGCGGCCTACGAGCAGTACTTC. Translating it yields CASSSQVSAAYEQYF.

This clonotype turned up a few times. CDR3: CASSLARGQPNEKLFF. In DNA, the CDR3 is TGTGCCAGCAGCTTAGCGCGTGGACAGCCTAATGAAAAACTGTTTTTT. This chain connects TRBV7-2 to TRBJ1-4; a possible D gene is TRBD1 (6 bases). In germline, CDR1 is SGHTA, CDR2 FQGNSA. With 0 bases removed from V and 3 bases from J, the gap between germline ends came to 11 bases. The CDR3 extends over 16 amino acids.

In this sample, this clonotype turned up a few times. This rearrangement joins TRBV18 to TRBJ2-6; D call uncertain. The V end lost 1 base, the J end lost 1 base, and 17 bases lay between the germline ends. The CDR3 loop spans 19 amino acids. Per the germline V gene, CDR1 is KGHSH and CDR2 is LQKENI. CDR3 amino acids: CASSPRPSLGSSGANVLTF. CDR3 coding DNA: TGTGCCAGCTCACCACGGCCCTCGTTGGGGTCATCTGGGGCCAACGTCCTGACTTTC.

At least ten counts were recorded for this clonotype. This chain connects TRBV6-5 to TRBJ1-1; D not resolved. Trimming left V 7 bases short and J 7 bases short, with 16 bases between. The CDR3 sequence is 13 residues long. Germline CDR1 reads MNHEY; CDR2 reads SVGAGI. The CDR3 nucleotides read TGTGCCAGCACTCCCACCGGGATCAATGAAGCTTTCTTT. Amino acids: CASTPTGINEAFF.

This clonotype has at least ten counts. DNA of the CDR3: TGCGCCAGCAGCACCGGGACTGCCGAAAGGTCCTACGAGCAGTACGTC. It codes for CASSTGTAERSYEQYV. V gene TRBV5-1 combines with J gene TRBJ2-7, with D maybe TRBD2 (6 bases). In germline, CDR1 is SGHRS, CDR2 YFSETQ. Trimming left V 4 bases short and J 1 base short, with 18 bases between. CDR3 length: 16 amino acids.

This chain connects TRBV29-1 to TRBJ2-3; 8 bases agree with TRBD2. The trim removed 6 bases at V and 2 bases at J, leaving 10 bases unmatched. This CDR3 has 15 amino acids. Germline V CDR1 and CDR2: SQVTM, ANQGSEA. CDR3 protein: CSVHQTSGFTDTQYF. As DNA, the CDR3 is TGCAGCGTACACCAAACTAGCGGATTCACAGATACGCAGTATTTT.

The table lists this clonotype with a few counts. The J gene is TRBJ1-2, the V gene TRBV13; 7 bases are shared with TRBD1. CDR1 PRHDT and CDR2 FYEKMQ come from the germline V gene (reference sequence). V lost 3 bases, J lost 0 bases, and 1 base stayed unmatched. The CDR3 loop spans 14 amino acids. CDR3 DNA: TGTGCCAGCAGCTTTGGGACAGCTAACTATGGCTACACCTTC. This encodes CASSFGTANYGYTF. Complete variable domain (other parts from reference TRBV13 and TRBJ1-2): AAGVIQSPRHLIKEKRETATLKCYPIPRHDTVYWYQQGPGQDPQFLISFYEKMQSDKGSIPDRFSAQQFSDYHSELNMSSLELGDSALYFCASSFGTANYGYTFGSGTRLTVV.

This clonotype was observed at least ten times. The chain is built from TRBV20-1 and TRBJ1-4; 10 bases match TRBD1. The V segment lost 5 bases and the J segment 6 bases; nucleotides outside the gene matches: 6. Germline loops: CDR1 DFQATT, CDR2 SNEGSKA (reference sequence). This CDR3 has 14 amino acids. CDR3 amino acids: CSAGGTGAYEKLFF. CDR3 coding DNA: TGCAGTGCTGGGGGGACAGGGGCCTATGAAAAACTGTTTTTT.

CDR3 in DNA: TGTGCCACCTCTGACACACCGGATCGCACAGATACGCAGTATTTT. This codes for CATSDTPDRTDTQYF. The rearrangement links TRBV24-1 to TRBJ2-3, with D unclear. Germline V gene data show CDR1 as KGHDR and CDR2 as SFDVKD. The V end was cut by 9 bases, the J end by 1 base, with 16 bases between. The CDR3 consists of 15 residues.

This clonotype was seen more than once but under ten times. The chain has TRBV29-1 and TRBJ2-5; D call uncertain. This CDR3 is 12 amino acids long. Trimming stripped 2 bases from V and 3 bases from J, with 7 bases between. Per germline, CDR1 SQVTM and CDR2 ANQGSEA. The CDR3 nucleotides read TGCAGCGTTGAACCAAACGAAGAGACCCAGTACTTC. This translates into CSVEPNEETQYF.

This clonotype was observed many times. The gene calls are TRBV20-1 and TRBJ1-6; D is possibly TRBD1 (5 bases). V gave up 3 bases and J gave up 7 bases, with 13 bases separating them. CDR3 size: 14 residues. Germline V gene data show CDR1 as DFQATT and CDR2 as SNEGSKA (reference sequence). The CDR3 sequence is CSARRGAANSPLHF. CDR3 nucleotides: TGCAGTGCTAGGAGAGGGGCAGCGAATTCACCCCTCCACTTT.

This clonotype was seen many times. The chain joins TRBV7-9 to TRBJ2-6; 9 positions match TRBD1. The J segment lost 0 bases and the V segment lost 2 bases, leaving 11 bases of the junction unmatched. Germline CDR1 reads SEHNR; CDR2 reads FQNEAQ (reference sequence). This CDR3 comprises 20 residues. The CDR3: CASSLWLADRGFSGANVLTF. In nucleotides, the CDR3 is TGTGCCAGCAGCTTATGGCTGGCGGACAGGGGTTTCTCTGGGGCCAACGTCCTGACTTTC.

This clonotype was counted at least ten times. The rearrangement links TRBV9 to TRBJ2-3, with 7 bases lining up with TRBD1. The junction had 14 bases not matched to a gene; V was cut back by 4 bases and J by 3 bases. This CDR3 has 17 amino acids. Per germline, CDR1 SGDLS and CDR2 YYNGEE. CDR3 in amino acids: CASSTKRWGQSTDTQYF. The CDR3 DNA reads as TGTGCCAGCAGCACTAAAAGGTGGGGACAGTCTACAGATACGCAGTATTTT.

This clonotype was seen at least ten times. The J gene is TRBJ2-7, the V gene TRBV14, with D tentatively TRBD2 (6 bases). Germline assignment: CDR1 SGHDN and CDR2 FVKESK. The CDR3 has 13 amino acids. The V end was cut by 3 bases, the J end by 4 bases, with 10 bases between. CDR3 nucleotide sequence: TGTGCCAGCAGCCAGGGACTGACGTACGAGCAGTACGTC. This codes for CASSQGLTYEQYV.

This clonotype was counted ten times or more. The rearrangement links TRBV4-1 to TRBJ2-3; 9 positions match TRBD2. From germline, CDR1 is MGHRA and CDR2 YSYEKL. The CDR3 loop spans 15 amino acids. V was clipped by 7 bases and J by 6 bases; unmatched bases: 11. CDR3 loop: CASIEASGDGDTQYF. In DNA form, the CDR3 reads TGCGCCAGCATTGAGGCTAGCGGGGATGGGGATACGCAGTATTTT.